The clone carrying this T cell receptor beta chain was seen a few times. These data are taken from a study of identical twins. Germline CDR1 is MNHNS and CDR2 is SASEGT. The V end lost 5 bases, the J end lost 6 bases, and 15 bases lay between the germline ends. CDR3 length: 14 amino acids. One entry per CDR3 protein results from TCRdb running MiXCR on the 5' RACE reads. Of around 510,000 distinct CDR3 sequences listed, roughly an eighth are singletons. Separately, the same data were catalogued under a study of yellow fever vaccine responses in identical twins.

This clonotype was sampled from a woman under 30 in good health. The chain is built from TRBV6-1 and TRBJ2-3; no clear D gene. Sequenced: CD4+ T cells sorted from blood. In DNA, the CDR3 is TGTGCCAGCAGTCCGAAGACAAGGGCGGATACGCAGTATTTT. Its protein is CASSPKTRADTQYF.